The 7 T cell receptor beta chains given below trace back to one sample, sequenced in a study of low-dose radiotherapy and immunotherapy resistance in tumors. Both TCRalpha and TCRbeta chains were reverse transcribed with V-gene-specific primers. A constant-region primer paired with the V-primer adapter amplified TCRs over about 19 PCR cycles. TCRdb reprocessed the reads via MiXCR and lists one record per CDR3 protein. There are 30,000 to 50,000 distinct CDR3 sequences in the sample; about a third occur only once, and about 3.7% lies in the top ten. Time point reported: before trial treatment. The specimen comprised PBMCs, sampled before treatment. The receptors here all came from a male donor with gallbladder cancer.

This clonotype was recorded at least ten times. The gene calls are TRBV9 and TRBJ2-5; 7 nucleotides match TRBD1. CDR1 and CDR2 from the germline V gene are SGDLS and YYNGEE. The CDR3 runs 15 residues. Losses at the gene ends were 4 bases for V and 1 base for J; bases not matched to a gene: 7. This CDR3 reads CASSPQTGRQETQYF. The CDR3 nucleotides read TGTGCCAGCAGCCCGCAGACAGGGCGCCAAGAGACCCAGTACTTC.

The gene calls are TRBV20-1 and TRBJ2-3; unclear D gene. The germline CDR1 and CDR2 sequences are DFQATT and SNEGSKA (reference sequence). With 1 base removed from V and 2 bases from J, the gap between germline ends came to 7 bases. The CDR3 is 13 amino acids. This CDR3 reads CSARGPFTDTQYF. CDR3 DNA: TGCAGTGCTAGAGGCCCTTTCACAGATACGCAGTATTTT.

The rearrangement links TRBV12-3 or TRBV12-4 to TRBJ1-5; no clear D gene. The CDR3 covers 13 residues. The V end lost 8 bases, the J end lost 1 base, and 9 bases lay between the germline ends. The DNA of the CDR3 is TGTGCCAGCGGTGTACTAAGCAATCAGCCCCAGCATTTT. Translated, it gives CASGVLSNQPQHF.

By sample fraction, this clonotype is medium-sized (0.01 to 0.1%). This chain links TRBV6-1 with TRBJ1-5; tentative D call: TRBD1 (6 bases). CDR1 is MNHNS and CDR2 is SASEGT in the germline V gene. The V and J ends lost 8 bases and 1 base respectively, with 15 bases between them. This CDR3 comprises 15 residues. Written as DNA, the CDR3 is TGTGCCAGCTCGAGGGGAGGGGGGAGCAATCAGCCCCAGCATTTT. As protein: CASSRGGGSNQPQHF.

In this sample, this clonotype turned up many times. The chain's CDR3 is CASSLRDYNQETQYF. For the CDR3, the DNA is TGTGCCAGCAGCCTCCGGGACTACAATCAAGAGACCCAGTACTTC. The V call is TRBV11-1, the J call TRBJ2-5; 7 bases map to TRBD2. The CDR3 loop spans 15 amino acids. The J segment lost 2 bases and the V segment lost 5 bases, leaving 8 bases of the junction unmatched. The V gene's germline CDR1 is SGHAT and CDR2 FQDESV (reference sequence).

This clonotype was counted at least ten times. The rearrangement joins TRBV5-4 to TRBJ2-1, with D maybe TRBD2 (7 bases). V was pared by 0 bases and J by 2 bases, with 12 bases between. Looked up from germline, CDR1 is SGHNT and CDR2 is YYREEE (reference sequence). The CDR3 has 16 amino acids. The chain's CDR3 is CASSLAGGGAYNEQFF. Written as DNA, the CDR3 is TGTGCCAGCAGCTTGGCCGGCGGGGGCGCCTACAATGAGCAGTTCTTC.

The chain carries TRBV6-8 and TRBJ2-7; 8 positions match TRBD2. The CDR3 contains 16 residues. Germline V gene sequence: CDR1 MNHGY, CDR2 SAAAGT. With 6 bases clipped from V and 1 base from J, the junction kept 11 bases outside the gene matches. Here the CDR3 reads CASSPGGDGLSYEQYF. The CDR3 coding sequence is TGTGCCAGCAGCCCCGGGGGGGACGGATTGTCCTACGAGCAGTACTTC.